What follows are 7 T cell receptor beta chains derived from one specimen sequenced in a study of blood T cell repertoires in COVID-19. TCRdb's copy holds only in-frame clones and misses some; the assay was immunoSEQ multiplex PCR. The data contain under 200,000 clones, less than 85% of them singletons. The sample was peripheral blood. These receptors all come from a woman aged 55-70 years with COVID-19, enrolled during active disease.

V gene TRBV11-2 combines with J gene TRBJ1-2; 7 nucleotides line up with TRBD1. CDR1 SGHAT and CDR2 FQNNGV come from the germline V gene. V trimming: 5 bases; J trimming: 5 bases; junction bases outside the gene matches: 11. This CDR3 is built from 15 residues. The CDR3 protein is CASSPAGTAIYGYTF. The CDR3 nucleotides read TGTGCCAGCAGCCCCGCCGGGACAGCCATTTATGGCTACACCTTC.

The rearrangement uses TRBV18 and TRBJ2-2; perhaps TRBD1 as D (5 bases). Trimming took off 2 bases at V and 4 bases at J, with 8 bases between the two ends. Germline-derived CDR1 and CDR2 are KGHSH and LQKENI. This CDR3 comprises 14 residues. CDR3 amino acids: CASSPFQGTGELFF. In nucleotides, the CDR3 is TGTGCCAGCTCACCATTCCAGGGCACCGGGGAGCTGTTTTTT.

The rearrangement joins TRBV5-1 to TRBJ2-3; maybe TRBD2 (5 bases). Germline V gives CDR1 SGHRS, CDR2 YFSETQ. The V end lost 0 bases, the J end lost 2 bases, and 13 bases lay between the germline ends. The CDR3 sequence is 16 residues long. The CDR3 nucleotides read TGCGCCAGCAGCTTGGATGGTCTAGCCTCCACAGATACGCAGTATTTT. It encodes CASSLDGLASTDTQYF.

The CDR3 region has the DNA TGTGCCAGCAGTTACTCAGGGACAGGGGCACGCGAGCAGTACTTC. Protein: CASSYSGTGAREQYF. V is TRBV6-2 or TRBV6-3 and J is TRBJ2-7; TRBD1 agrees at 10 bases. This CDR3 is built from 15 residues. Germline CDR1 reads MNHEY; CDR2 reads SVGEGT. The trim removed 0 bases at V and 6 bases at J, leaving 5 bases unmatched.

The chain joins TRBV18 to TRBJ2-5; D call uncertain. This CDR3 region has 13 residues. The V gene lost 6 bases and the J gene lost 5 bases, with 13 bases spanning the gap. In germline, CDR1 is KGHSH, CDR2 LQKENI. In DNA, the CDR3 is TGTGCCAGCTCCCCTCGGTCGGAGGAGACCCAGTACTTC. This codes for CASSPRSEETQYF.

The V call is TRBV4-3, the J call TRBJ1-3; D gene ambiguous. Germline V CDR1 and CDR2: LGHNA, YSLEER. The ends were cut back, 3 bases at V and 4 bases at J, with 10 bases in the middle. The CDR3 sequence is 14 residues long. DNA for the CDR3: TGCGCCAGCAGCCAGAATTTACAGGGAAACACCATATATTTT. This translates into CASSQNLQGNTIYF.

The chain's CDR3 is CASSLLGKASGDTGELFF. The CDR3 region has the DNA TGTGCCAGCAGTCTACTAGGGAAAGCTAGCGGGGACACCGGGGAGCTGTTTTTT. The J gene is TRBJ2-2, the V gene TRBV2; TRBD2 aligns across 9 bases. The germline V gene encodes CDR1 SNHLY and CDR2 FYNNEI. This CDR3 has 18 residues. J gave up 3 bases and V 5 bases, and 13 bases lay outside the gene matches. The full variable domain, in which reference TRBV2 and TRBJ2-2 provide the parts outside the CDR3, is EPEVTQTPSHQVTQMGQEVILRCVPISNHLYFYWYRQILGQKVEFLVSFYNNEISEKSEIFDDQFSVERPDGSNFTLKIRSTKLEDSAMYFCASSLLGKASGDTGELFFGEGSRLTVL.